This T cell receptor (beta chain) was recovered during a study of blood T cell repertoires in COVID-19. The protocol was immunoSEQ multiplex PCR, while the TCRdb copy is restricted to in-frame clones and leaves out a portion. The sample yields about 28,000 clones, approximately 93% seen once. CDR1 is DFQATT and CDR2 is SNEGSKA in the germline V gene (reference sequence). V lost 3 bases and J lost 4, with 15 bases in between. This CDR3 comprises 14 residues. V usage is TRBV20-1 and J usage is TRBJ2-5, with D perhaps matching TRBD2 (6 bases). Sequenced: peripheral blood. The receptor was derived from an older woman with COVID-19, enrolled during active disease. The DNA for the CDR3 is TGCAGTGCTAGTTTACCGGGAGTGGGAGAGACCCAGTACTTC. As protein: CSASLPGVGETQYF.